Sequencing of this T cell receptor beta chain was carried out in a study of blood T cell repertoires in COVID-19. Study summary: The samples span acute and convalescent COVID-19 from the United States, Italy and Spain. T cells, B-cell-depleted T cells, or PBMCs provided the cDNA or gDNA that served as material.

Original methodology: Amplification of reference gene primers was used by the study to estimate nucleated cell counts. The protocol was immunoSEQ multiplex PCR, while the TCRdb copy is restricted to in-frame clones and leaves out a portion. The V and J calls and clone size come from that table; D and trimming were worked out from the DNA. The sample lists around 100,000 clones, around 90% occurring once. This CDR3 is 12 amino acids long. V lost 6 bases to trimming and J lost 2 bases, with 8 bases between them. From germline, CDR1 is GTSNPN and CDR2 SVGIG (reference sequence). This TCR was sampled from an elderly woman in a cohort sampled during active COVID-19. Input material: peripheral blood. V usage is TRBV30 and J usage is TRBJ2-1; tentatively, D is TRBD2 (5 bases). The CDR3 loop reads CACPGTYNEQFF. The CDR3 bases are TGTGCCTGCCCCGGGACCTACAATGAGCAGTTCTTC.